A single sample gave rise to the 23 T cell receptor beta chains below, sequenced in a study of cytomegalovirus exposure and HLA in healthy donors. The PCR used 60 Vbeta and 13 Jbeta primers. The method was immunoSEQ multiplex PCR; TCRdb's version includes in-frame clones alone and lacks a portion of them. The repertoire includes some 200,000 clones, 82% of them detected once, and about 0.84% sits in the top ten. The sequencing sample was made of PBMCs. These receptor sequences come from a woman aged 18-35 years in good health and CMV-seronegative.

The sample holds one count of this clone. This CDR3 reads CASSLEQGAATSVQFF. The CDR3, as DNA: TGTGCCAGCAGCTTGGAGCAGGGGGCGGCTACAAGTGTGCAGTTCTTC. The rearrangement links TRBV5-8 to TRBJ2-1; 8 bases fit TRBD1. The CDR3 runs 16 residues. J was trimmed by 12 bases and V by 0 bases; bases with no gene match: 14. The germline V gene has CDR1 SGHTS and CDR2 YDEGEE.

V is TRBV30 and J is TRBJ2-3; no firm D call. The length of the CDR3 is 12 residues. The germline V gene has CDR1 GTSNPN and CDR2 SVGIG (reference sequence). The ends were cut back, 4 bases at V and 9 bases at J, with 14 bases in the middle. The DNA for the CDR3 is TGTGCCTGGACCCCAGATCCGCTCACGCAGTATTTT. It is translated as CAWTPDPLTQYF.

The chain recombines TRBV6-5 with TRBJ2-1, with 9 nucleotides matching TRBD1. The CDR3 contains 15 residues. Germline values: CDR1 MNHEY, CDR2 SVGAGI. The V and J ends lost 6 bases and 3 bases, in that order; junction bases with no gene match: 6. CDR3 in amino acids: CASSSDRGGYNEQFF. CDR3 DNA sequence: TGTGCCAGCAGCTCGGACAGGGGTGGCTACAATGAGCAGTTCTTC.

The chain joins TRBV5-1 to TRBJ2-2; the D gene is possibly TRBD2 (5 bases). From germline, CDR1 is SGHRS and CDR2 YFSETQ. The V and J ends lost 4 bases and 0 bases respectively, with 7 bases between them. The CDR3 runs to 14 residues. CDR3 coding DNA: TGCGCCAGCAGCACCGGGACGAACACCGGGGAGCTGTTTTTT. The encoded protein is CASSTGTNTGELFF.

The chain combines TRBV5-8 with TRBJ1-1; the match to TRBD1 covers 9 bases. CDR1 and CDR2 from the germline V gene are SGHTS and YDEGEE. Trimming at V came to 4 bases and at J to 5 bases, leaving 9 bases not matched to a gene. The CDR3 spans 15 residues. CDR3 loop: CASSMYRGLGTEAFF. CDR3 sequence (DNA): TGTGCCAGCAGCATGTACAGGGGGCTTGGGACTGAAGCTTTCTTT.

V and J are TRBV6-1 and TRBJ1-6; TRBD1 agrees at 9 bases. Trimming took 1 base from V and 8 from J; bases not matched to a gene: 18. The CDR3 consists of 20 residues. Germline CDR1 and CDR2: MNHNS and SASEGT. CDR3 region: CASSEVFAQGAIVGDSPLHF. For the CDR3, the DNA is TGTGCCAGCAGTGAAGTGTTTGCACAGGGGGCGATTGTGGGAGATTCACCCCTCCACTTT.

The chain combines TRBV27 with TRBJ1-2; TRBD1 matches 7 bases. With 6 bases clipped from V and 2 bases from J, the junction kept 3 bases outside the gene matches. In germline, CDR1 is MNHEY, CDR2 SMNVEV (reference sequence). CDR3 length: 13 amino acids. CDR3 residues: CASSQGGNYGYTF. Written as DNA, the CDR3 is TGTGCCAGCAGCCAGGGGGGAAACTATGGCTACACCTTC.

The chain links TRBV2 to TRBJ1-1; D ambiguous. Germline lookup yields CDR1 SNHLY and CDR2 FYNNEI. The germline V and J ends were trimmed by 0 bases and 7 bases, with 3 bases remaining between them. The CDR3 has 11 amino acids. CDR3 DNA: TGTGCCAGCAGTGAAGCCATTGAAGCTTTCTTT. Residues: CASSEAIEAFF. Supplemented by reference TRBV2 and TRBJ1-1, the full variable domain reads EPEVTQTPSHQVTQMGQEVILRCVPISNHLYFYWYRQILGQKVEFLVSFYNNEISEKSEIFDDQFSVERPDGSNFTLKIRSTKLEDSAMYFCASSEAIEAFFGQGTRLTVV.

The rearrangement joins TRBV5-8 to TRBJ2-3; possible D gene TRBD2, 5 bases. The V end lost 0 bases, the J end lost 0 bases, and 14 bases lay between the germline ends. CDR1 is SGHTS and CDR2 is YDEGEE in the germline V gene. The CDR3 contains 17 residues. The CDR3 region is CASSLARVARSTDTQYF. CDR3 sequence (DNA): TGTGCCAGCAGCTTGGCGCGGGTAGCTCGGAGCACAGATACGCAGTATTTT.

The rearrangement links TRBV5-1 to TRBJ2-3; D remains unclear. V lost 0 bases to trimming and J lost 0 bases, with 8 bases between them. This CDR3 has 15 residues. CDR1 is SGHRS and CDR2 is YFSETQ in the germline V gene. CDR3 protein: CASSLASTSTDTQYF. DNA of the CDR3: TGCGCCAGCAGCTTGGCAAGTACAAGCACAGATACGCAGTATTTT.

In this sample, this clone turned up a few times. The CDR3 loop is CASTLGSFSYEQYF. DNA of the CDR3: TGTGCCAGCACCTTGGGTAGCTTCTCCTACGAGCAGTACTTC. The V and J genes are TRBV28 and TRBJ2-7; D is undetermined. V was pared by 7 bases and J by 0 bases, with 13 bases between. The CDR3 consists of 14 residues. Germline CDR1 is MDHEN and CDR2 is SYDVKM. Supplemented by reference TRBV28 and TRBJ2-7, the full variable domain reads DVKVTQSSRYLVKRTGEKVFLECVQDMDHENMFWYRQDPGLGLRLIYFSYDVKMKEKGDIPEGYSVSREKKERFSLILESASTNQTSMYLCASTLGSFSYEQYFGPGTRLTVT.

The chain employs TRBV6-5 and TRBJ1-4; TRBD1 agrees at 9 bases. This CDR3 region has 15 residues. Losses at the gene ends were 6 bases for V and 2 bases for J; bases not matched to a gene: 4. Germline values: CDR1 MNHEY, CDR2 SVGAGI. The CDR3 DNA is TGTGCCAGCAGACCCGGGACAGGGACTAATGAAAAACTGTTTTTT. Its protein product is CASRPGTGTNEKLFF.

The CDR3, as DNA: TGTGCCAGCAGTTTAGCGCCCGGACTAGCGGGCGGTTTCTCCTACGAGCAGTACTTC. Its protein is CASSLAPGLAGGFSYEQYF. The genes are TRBV7-3 and TRBJ2-7, with 11 bases that match TRBD2. CDR1 and CDR2 (germline): SGHTA, FQGTGA. The CDR3 is made up of 19 amino acids. Unmatched junction bases numbered 16, after V lost 6 bases and J lost 0 bases.

The V call is TRBV30, the J call TRBJ2-1; 10 positions match TRBD2. The V and J ends lost 0 bases and 8 bases, in that order; junction bases with no gene match: 7. CDR3 length: 15 residues. Germline assignment: CDR1 GTSNPN and CDR2 SVGIG (reference sequence). This CDR3 is CAWSVWSGRAHEQFF. The CDR3 region has the DNA TGTGCCTGGAGTGTTTGGAGCGGGAGGGCCCATGAGCAGTTCTTC.

This chain joins TRBV28 and TRBJ1-1; 9 bases agree with TRBD1. The CDR3 runs to 15 residues. Looked up from germline, CDR1 is MDHEN and CDR2 is SYDVKM. Trimming cost V 6 bases and J 6 bases; bases outside gene matches: 11. The CDR3 bases are TGTGCCAGCAGCACAGCCGCACAGGGGGCACCTGAAGCTTTCTTT. This encodes CASSTAAQGAPEAFF.

This sequence joins TRBV7-2 and TRBJ2-5; D perhaps matches TRBD1 (5 bases). The CDR3 runs to 15 residues. CDR1 is SGHTA, CDR2 FQGNSA, per germline. V was pared by 5 bases and J by 2 bases, with 15 bases between. Here the CDR3 reads CASSLGLQGQETQYF. CDR3 DNA sequence: TGTGCCAGCAGCCTAGGGCTGCAGGGACAAGAGACCCAGTACTTC. The entire variable domain, with the rest obtained from reference TRBV7-2 and TRBJ2-5, is as follows: GAGVSQSPSNKVTEKGKDVELRCDPISGHTALYWYRQSLGQGLEFLIYFQGNSAPDKSGLPSDRFSAERTGGSVSTLTIQRTQQEDSAVYLCASSLGLQGQETQYFGPGTRLLVL.

CDR3 coding DNA: TGTGCCAGCAGCTTAGGACAGGGAGGTCACCAAGAGACCCAGTACTTC. Its translation is CASSLGQGGHQETQYF. The chain recombines TRBV7-8 with TRBJ2-5; TRBD1 might be the D (7 bases). Trimming removed 1 base at V and 0 bases at J, with 12 bases between. The germline CDR1 and CDR2 sequences are SGHVS and FQNEAQ. The CDR3 spans 16 residues.

J is TRBJ1-2 and V is TRBV14; the D gene is possibly TRBD1 (5 bases). The V gene lost 4 bases and the J gene lost 3 bases, with 9 bases spanning the gap. The CDR3 has 13 residues. Germline V CDR1 and CDR2: SGHDN, FVKESK. The CDR3 coding sequence is TGTGCCAGCAGCCCCAGGGAGGACTATGGCTACACCTTC. The encoded protein is CASSPREDYGYTF.

CDR3: CASNSEGARHYGYTF. CDR3 DNA: TGTGCCAGCAATTCCGAAGGGGCGCGACACTATGGCTACACCTTC. J is TRBJ1-2 and V is TRBV28, with D tentatively TRBD1 (5 bases). Trimming left V 7 bases short and J 3 bases short, with 18 bases between. The CDR3 totals 15 residues. The germline V gene encodes CDR1 MDHEN and CDR2 SYDVKM.

The chain links TRBV28 to TRBJ1-1, with TRBD1 matching over 7 bases. This CDR3 has 14 amino acids. With 6 bases clipped from V and 1 base from J, the junction kept 5 bases outside the gene matches. Looked up from germline, CDR1 is MDHEN and CDR2 is SYDVKM. The CDR3 region has the DNA TGTGCCAGCAGGGTCGGGGACAGGAACACTGAAGCTTTCTTT. Amino acids: CASRVGDRNTEAFF.

The genes are TRBV30 and TRBJ1-2; D gene unclear. CDR1 and CDR2 (germline): GTSNPN, SVGIG (reference sequence). The CDR3 runs to 11 residues. V was trimmed by 5 bases and J by 0 bases, leaving 4 bases between them. The chain's CDR3 is CAWSSNYGYTF. The CDR3 coding sequence is TGTGCCTGGTCCTCTAACTATGGCTACACCTTC. The variable domain in full, with the rest retrieved from reference TRBV30 and TRBJ1-2, is SQTIHQWPATLVQPVGSPLSLECTVEGTSNPNLYWYRQAAGRGLQLLFYSVGIGQISSEVPQNLSASRPQDRQFILSSKKLLLSDSGFYLCAWSSNYGYTFGSGTRLTVV.

The chain links TRBV11-2 to TRBJ2-4; TRBD2 matches 11 bases. With V trimmed by 0 bases and J by 0 bases, 10 bases remained unmatched. Germline lookup yields CDR1 SGHAT and CDR2 FQNNGV. The CDR3 consists of 20 residues. CDR3 sequence reads: CASSLEWGLAAKLAKNIQYF. The CDR3 DNA follows: TGTGCCAGCAGCTTAGAGTGGGGACTAGCGGCGAAACTAGCCAAAAACATTCAGTACTTC.

The genes are TRBV6-6 and TRBJ2-5; tentatively, D is TRBD2 (7 bases). Per germline, CDR1 MNHNY and CDR2 SVGAGI (reference sequence). V lost 5 bases and J 1 base, leaving 14 bases between the germline ends. This CDR3 has 15 amino acids. CDR3 in DNA: TGTGCCAGCAGTCCTGGGAGGGGGGCCCAAGAGACCCAGTACTTC. It specifies CASSPGRGAQETQYF.